The rows below give T cell receptor beta chains drawn from one sample of a study of siplizumab effects on memory and regulatory T cells. This table comes from immunoSEQ multiplex PCR, and its TCRdb copy is limited to in-frame clones, with some not included. The sample carries about 91,000 clones, 90% to 95% recorded once. The sequenced sample was CD8+ T cells sorted from blood. The source is a human donor in good health. The CDR3 runs from the conserved cysteine through the conserved F or W. Each record gives: D gene, V gene, clone size, J gene, CDR3 length, CDR3 protein, CDR3 DNA. The D gene is left open where the match is weak. A clone size is listed for some rows: how often the clone was seen (once, few, many), or a class if it is expanded.

TRBD1	TRBV4-1	NA	TRBJ2-7	14	CASSQGGQGSEQYF	TGCGCCAGCAGCCAAGGGGGACAGGGGTCCGAGCAGTACTTC
TRBD2	TRBV19	NA	TRBJ2-1	15	CASSMGSGGYNEQFF	TGTGCCAGTAGTATGGGGTCGGGGGGGTACAATGAGCAGTTCTTC
TRBD1	TRBV25-1	NA	TRBJ1-1	16	CASSARDRGRYTEAFF	TGTGCCAGCAGTGCTCGGGACAGGGGGAGATACACTGAAGCTTTCTTT
NA	TRBV10-3	NA	TRBJ1-1	15	CAIRTGHRMNTEAFF	TGTGCCATCAGGACGGGACACCGGATGAACACTGAAGCTTTCTTT
TRBD1	TRBV5-1	NA	TRBJ2-7	14	CASAIGTGGYEQYF	TGCGCCAGCGCAATCGGGACAGGGGGTTACGAGCAGTACTTC
NA	TRBV9	NA	TRBJ2-3	13	CASSVEGTDTQYF	TGTGCCAGCAGCGTAGAGGGCACAGATACGCAGTATTTT
NA	TRBV6-1	NA	TRBJ1-4	14	CASSELGGGEKLFF	TGTGCCAGCAGTGAACTAGGAGGGGGTGAAAAACTGTTTTTT
NA	TRBV11-2	NA	TRBJ2-7	16	CASSLVPSDLSYEQYF	TGTGCCAGCAGCTTAGTTCCTTCGGACCTCAGCTACGAGCAGTACTTC
TRBD2	TRBV15	NA	TRBJ2-7	15	CATSWTSGGTYEQYF	TGTGCCACCAGCTGGACTAGCGGGGGAACCTACGAGCAGTACTTC
NA	TRBV7-9	NA	TRBJ2-1	13	CASSFLRDNEQFF	TGTGCCAGCAGCTTCCTTCGTGACAATGAGCAGTTCTTC
TRBD1	TRBV4-1	NA	TRBJ1-5	16	CASRPTGAGGNQPQHF	TGCGCCAGCAGACCTACAGGGGCGGGTGGCAATCAGCCCCAGCATTTT
TRBD1	TRBV27	NA	TRBJ2-3	15	CASSLGTGGRDTQYF	TGTGCCAGCAGCCTGGGGACAGGGGGGAGAGATACGCAGTATTTT
TRBD1	TRBV28	NA	TRBJ2-4	16	CASSLRGQGDKNIQYF	TGTGCCAGCAGTTTAAGGGGACAGGGGGACAAAAACATTCAGTACTTC
NA	TRBV10-3	NA	TRBJ2-3	16	CAISESVEKVEDTQYF	TGTGCCATCAGTGAGTCCGTGGAGAAGGTGGAAGATACGCAGTATTTT
NA	TRBV7-6	NA	TRBJ2-7	14	CASRSDRSSYEQYF	TGTGCCAGCAGAAGCGACAGGAGCTCCTACGAGCAGTACTTC
NA	TRBV7-9	once	TRBJ2-1	16	CASSSIRDVTGNEQFF	TGTGCCAGCAGCTCTATTCGGGACGTAACGGGAAATGAGCAGTTCTTC
NA	TRBV19	once	TRBJ1-4	14	CASSSSGTNEKLFF	TGTGCCAGTAGCAGCAGTGGCACTAATGAAAAACTGTTTTTT
NA	TRBV6-5	NA	TRBJ1-1	13	CASSYGGNTEAFF	TGTGCCAGCAGTTACGGGGGTAACACTGAAGCTTTCTTT
NA	TRBV27	NA	TRBJ1-1	13	CASSFTEDTEAFF	TGTGCCAGCAGTTTCACGGAGGACACTGAAGCTTTCTTT
NA	TRBV6-5	NA	TRBJ2-7	13	CASSYSLDYEQYF	TGTGCCAGCAGTTACTCTCTGGACTACGAGCAGTACTTC
TRBD1	TRBV19	NA	TRBJ2-1	14	CASSPGTGGNEQFF	TGTGCCAGTAGCCCCGGGACAGGGGGCAATGAGCAGTTCTTC
NA	TRBV27	NA	TRBJ1-2	13	CASSSGDGYGYTF	TGTGCCAGCAGCTCTGGGGACGGCTATGGCTACACCTTC
NA	TRBV27	NA	TRBJ2-3	13	CASSPRGFGTQYF	TGTGCCAGCAGTCCCCGCGGTTTTGGTACGCAGTATTTT
NA	TRBV20-1	NA	TRBJ2-1	10	CSAREQEQFF	TGCAGTGCTAGAGAACAGGAGCAGTTCTTC
NA	TRBV15	NA	TRBJ1-5	17	CATSREAGDYSNQPQHF	TGTGCCACCAGCAGAGAAGCAGGGGATTATAGCAATCAGCCCCAGCATTTT
TRBD1	TRBV7-3	NA	TRBJ2-3	15	CASSYGTGGPDTQYF	TGTGCCAGCAGCTACGGGACAGGGGGCCCAGATACGCAGTATTTT
TRBD1	TRBV7-9	NA	TRBJ2-7	14	CASSSGQGIYEQYF	TGTGCCAGCAGCTCGGGACAGGGGATCTACGAGCAGTACTTC
TRBD1	TRBV11-3	NA	TRBJ2-3	16	CASSLAPDRVPDTQYF	TGTGCCAGCAGCTTAGCCCCAGACAGGGTTCCAGATACGCAGTATTTT
TRBD1	TRBV5-5	NA	TRBJ1-2	15	CASSPVGTGEYGYTF	TGTGCCAGCAGCCCGGTCGGGACAGGGGAATATGGCTACACCTTC
NA	TRBV5-1	once	TRBJ1-2	12	CASSLETYGYTF	TGCGCCAGCAGCTTGGAAACCTATGGCTACACCTTC
NA	TRBV4-2	NA	TRBJ2-7	12	CASSGTSYEQYF	TGTGCCAGCAGTGGCACCTCCTACGAGCAGTACTTC
NA	TRBV28	NA	TRBJ1-5	14	CASSFVEINQPQHF	TGTGCCAGCAGTTTCGTCGAAATTAATCAGCCCCAGCATTTT
NA	TRBV9	NA	TRBJ2-5	13	CASSVEVAETQYF	TGTGCCAGCAGCGTAGAGGTAGCGGAGACCCAGTACTTC
NA	TRBV29-1	NA	TRBJ1-1	16	CSVDDGLGPRDTEAFF	TGCAGCGTTGATGATGGTCTGGGGCCCAGGGACACTGAAGCTTTCTTT
NA	TRBV27	NA	TRBJ2-2	14	CASSLAGYTGELFF	TGTGCCAGCAGTTTAGCGGGGTACACCGGGGAGCTGTTTTTT
TRBD1	TRBV2	NA	TRBJ2-2	17	CATDPGTGGTGTGELFF	TGTGCCACCGATCCGGGGACAGGGGGGACCGGCACCGGGGAGCTGTTTTTT
NA	TRBV13	NA	TRBJ2-3	14	CASSLRGSTDTQYF	TGTGCCAGCAGCTTGAGGGGGAGCACAGATACGCAGTATTTT
NA	TRBV9	NA	TRBJ2-4	16	CASSHPPDTNKNIQYF	TGTGCCAGCAGCCATCCCCCGGACACCAACAAAAACATTCAGTACTTC
NA	TRBV7-6	NA	TRBJ2-2	17	CASSLAEGVTPHGELFF	TGTGCCAGCAGCTTAGCGGAGGGCGTGACTCCCCACGGGGAGCTGTTTTTT
NA	TRBV7-8	NA	TRBJ2-7	15	CASSLVAGSSYEQYF	TGTGCCAGCAGCTTAGTGGCGGGAAGCTCCTACGAGCAGTACTTC
TRBD2	TRBV6-6	NA	TRBJ2-5	15	CASRGLAGGQETQYF	TGTGCCAGCAGGGGACTAGCGGGAGGCCAAGAGACCCAGTACTTC
TRBD2	TRBV27	NA	TRBJ2-5	15	CASSLWGGVGETQYF	TGTGCCAGCAGTTTATGGGGAGGGGTAGGAGAGACCCAGTACTTC
TRBD1	TRBV27	NA	TRBJ1-5	15	CASTLTGKGHQPQHF	TGTGCCAGCACTCTGACAGGGAAAGGCCATCAGCCCCAGCATTTT
TRBD1	TRBV7-9	NA	TRBJ2-7	15	CASRGGTGPSYEQYF	TGTGCCAGCAGGGGGGGGACAGGGCCGTCCTACGAGCAGTACTTC
NA	TRBV28	NA	TRBJ1-6	13	CASKWTGNSPLHF	TGTGCCAGCAAATGGACCGGTAATTCACCCCTCCACTTT
NA	TRBV27	NA	TRBJ2-1	14	CASSLLFSYNEQFF	TGTGCCAGCAGTTTGCTCTTCTCCTACAATGAGCAGTTCTTC
TRBD2	TRBV6-1	NA	TRBJ2-3	15	CASSLVAGSTDTQYF	TGTGCCAGCAGCCTAGTAGCGGGAAGCACAGATACGCAGTATTTT
NA	TRBV20-1	once	TRBJ1-3	10	CSARGGTIYF	TGCAGTGCTAGGGGCGGGACCATATATTTT
NA	TRBV21-1	few	TRBJ2-1	19	CASSKKRGLAGFTYNEQFF	TGTGCCAGCAGCAAAAAGAGGGGACTAGCGGGATTTACTTACAATGAGCAGTTCTTC
NA	TRBV27	NA	TRBJ2-1	15	CASSLSGAAGNEQFF	TGTGCCAGCAGTTTATCGGGTGCGGCGGGCAATGAGCAGTTCTTC
TRBD2	TRBV7-9	NA	TRBJ2-3	16	CASSQNGGGWPDTQYF	TGTGCCAGCAGCCAGAATGGCGGGGGTTGGCCAGATACGCAGTATTTT
TRBD2	TRBV11-1	NA	TRBJ2-7	17	CASSWRLAGGPQYEQYF	TGTGCCAGCAGCTGGAGACTAGCGGGAGGGCCACAGTACGAGCAGTACTTC
NA	TRBV20-1	once	TRBJ2-1	11	CSARRGNEQFF	TGCAGTGCTAGAAGGGGAAATGAGCAGTTCTTC
TRBD1	TRBV4-1	NA	TRBJ2-5	15	CASSQDGTGEETQYF	TGCGCCAGCAGCCAAGATGGTACAGGGGAAGAGACCCAGTACTTC
NA	TRBV6-5	once	TRBJ1-5	15	CASSSIGGSNQPQHF	TGTGCCAGCAGTTCTATAGGCGGTAGCAATCAGCCCCAGCATTTT